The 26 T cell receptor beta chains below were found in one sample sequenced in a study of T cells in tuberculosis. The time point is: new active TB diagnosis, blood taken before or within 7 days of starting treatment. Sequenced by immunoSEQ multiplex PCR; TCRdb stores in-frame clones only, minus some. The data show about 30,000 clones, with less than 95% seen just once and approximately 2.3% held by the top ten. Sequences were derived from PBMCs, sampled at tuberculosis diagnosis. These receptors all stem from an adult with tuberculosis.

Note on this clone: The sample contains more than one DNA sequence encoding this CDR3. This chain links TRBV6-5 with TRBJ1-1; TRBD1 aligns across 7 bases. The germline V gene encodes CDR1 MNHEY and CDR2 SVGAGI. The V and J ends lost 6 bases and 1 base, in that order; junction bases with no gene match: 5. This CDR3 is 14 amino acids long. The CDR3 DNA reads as TGTGCCAGCAGACCCCGACAGGGGAACACTGAAGCTTTCTTT. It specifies CASRPRQGNTEAFF.

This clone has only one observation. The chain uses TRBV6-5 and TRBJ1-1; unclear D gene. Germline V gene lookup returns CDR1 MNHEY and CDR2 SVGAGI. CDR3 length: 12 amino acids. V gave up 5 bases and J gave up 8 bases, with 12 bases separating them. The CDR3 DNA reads TGTGCCAGCAGTACAAGGACGGGGGAAGCTTTCTTT. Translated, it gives CASSTRTGEAFF.

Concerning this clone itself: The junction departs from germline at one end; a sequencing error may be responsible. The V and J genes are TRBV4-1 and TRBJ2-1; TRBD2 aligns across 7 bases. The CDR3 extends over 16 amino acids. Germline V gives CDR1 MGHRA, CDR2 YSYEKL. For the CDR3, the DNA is TGCGCCAGCAGCGAAGACCGCGGGGGTTCCTCCAATGAGCAGTTCTTC. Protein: CASSEDRGGSSNEQFF.

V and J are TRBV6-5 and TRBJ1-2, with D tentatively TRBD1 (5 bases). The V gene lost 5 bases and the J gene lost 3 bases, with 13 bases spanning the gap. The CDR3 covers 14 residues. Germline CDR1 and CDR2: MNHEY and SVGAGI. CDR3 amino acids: CASSHGGVDYGYTF. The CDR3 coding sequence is TGTGCCAGCAGTCACGGGGGAGTGGACTATGGCTACACCTTC.

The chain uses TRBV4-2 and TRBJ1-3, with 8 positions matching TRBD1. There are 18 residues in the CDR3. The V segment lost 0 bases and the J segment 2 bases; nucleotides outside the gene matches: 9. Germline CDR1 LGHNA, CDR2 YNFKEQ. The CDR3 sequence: CASSQDRTRGRAGNTIYF. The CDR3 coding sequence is TGTGCCAGCAGCCAAGACCGGACCAGGGGGCGCGCTGGAAACACCATATATTTT.

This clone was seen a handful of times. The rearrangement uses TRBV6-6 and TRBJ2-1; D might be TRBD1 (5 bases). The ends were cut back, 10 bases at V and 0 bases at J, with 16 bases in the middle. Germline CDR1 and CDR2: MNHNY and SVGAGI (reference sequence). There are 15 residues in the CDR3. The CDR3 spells CATSGHLSSYNEQFF. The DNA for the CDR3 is TGTGCCACCTCAGGACACCTGAGCTCCTACAATGAGCAGTTCTTC.

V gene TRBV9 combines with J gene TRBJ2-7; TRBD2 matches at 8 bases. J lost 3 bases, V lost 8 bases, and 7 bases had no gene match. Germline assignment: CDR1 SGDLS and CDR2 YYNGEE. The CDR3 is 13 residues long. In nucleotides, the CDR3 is TGTGCCAGTTCCGGGGGGGTTAACTACGAGCAGTACTTC. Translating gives CASSGGVNYEQYF.

In DNA, the CDR3 is TGTGCCAGCAGCTCAGACAGGGGTTATGGCTACACCTTC. It codes for CASSSDRGYGYTF. V usage is TRBV5-4 and J usage is TRBJ1-2; 8 nucleotides match TRBD1. V shed 3 bases and J 5 bases; nucleotides not matched to a gene: 3. The CDR3 sequence is 13 residues long. The germline V gene has CDR1 SGHNT and CDR2 YYREEE (reference sequence).

The CDR3 coding sequence is TGTGCCAGTTCCCGGGACAGGGGAAGCCTAATAAGGTCCTACGAGCAGTACGTC. Translation: CASSRDRGSLIRSYEQYV. The gene calls are TRBV28 and TRBJ2-7; TRBD1 matches 10 bases. The CDR3 loop spans 18 amino acids. The V gene end was trimmed by 9 bases and the J gene end by 1 base; junction bases not matched to a gene: 18. Germline V gives CDR1 MDHEN, CDR2 SYDVKM.

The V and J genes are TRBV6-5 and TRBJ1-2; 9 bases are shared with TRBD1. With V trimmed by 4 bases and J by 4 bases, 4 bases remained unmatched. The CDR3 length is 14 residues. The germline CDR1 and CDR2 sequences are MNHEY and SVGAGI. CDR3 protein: CASSFDRGAYGYTF. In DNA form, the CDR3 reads TGTGCCAGCAGTTTTGACAGGGGGGCCTATGGCTACACCTTC.

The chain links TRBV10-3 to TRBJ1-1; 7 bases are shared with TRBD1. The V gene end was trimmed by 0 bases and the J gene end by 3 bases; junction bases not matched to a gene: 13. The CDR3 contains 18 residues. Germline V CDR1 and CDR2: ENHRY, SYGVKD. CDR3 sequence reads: CAISESILNRGFYTEAFF. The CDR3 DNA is TGTGCCATCAGTGAGTCTATACTAAACAGGGGATTCTACACTGAAGCTTTCTTT.

Written as DNA, the CDR3 is TGTGCCAGTAGTATGAAAGGGGGCACTGAAGCTTTCTTT. This encodes CASSMKGGTEAFF. The J gene is TRBJ1-1, the V gene TRBV19; maybe TRBD1 (6 bases). With 3 bases removed from V and 4 bases from J, the gap between germline ends came to 9 bases. This CDR3 has 13 amino acids. Germline V gene lookup returns CDR1 LNHDA and CDR2 SQIVND (reference sequence).

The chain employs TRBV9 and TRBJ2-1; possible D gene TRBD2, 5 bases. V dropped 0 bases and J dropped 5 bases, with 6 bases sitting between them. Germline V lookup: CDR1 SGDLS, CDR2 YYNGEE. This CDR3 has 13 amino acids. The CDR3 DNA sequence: TGTGCCAGCAGCGTAGGAGGGAACAATGAGCAGTTCTTC. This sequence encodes CASSVGGNNEQFF.

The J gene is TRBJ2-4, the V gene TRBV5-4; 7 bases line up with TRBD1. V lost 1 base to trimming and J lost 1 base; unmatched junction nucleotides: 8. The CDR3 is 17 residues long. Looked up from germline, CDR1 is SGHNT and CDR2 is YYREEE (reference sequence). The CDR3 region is CASSLYRTGGAKNIQYF. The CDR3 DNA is TGTGCCAGCAGCTTGTACCGGACAGGCGGGGCCAAAAACATTCAGTACTTC.

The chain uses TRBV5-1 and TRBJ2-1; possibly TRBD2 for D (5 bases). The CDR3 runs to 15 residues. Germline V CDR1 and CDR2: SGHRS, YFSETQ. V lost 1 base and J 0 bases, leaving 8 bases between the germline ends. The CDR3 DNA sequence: TGCGCCAGCAGCTTGTGGAGCGGCTCCTACAATGAGCAGTTCTTC. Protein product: CASSLWSGSYNEQFF.

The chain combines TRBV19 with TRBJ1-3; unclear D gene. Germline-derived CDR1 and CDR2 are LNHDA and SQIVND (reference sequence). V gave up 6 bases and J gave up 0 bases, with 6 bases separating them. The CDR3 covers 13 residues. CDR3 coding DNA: TGTGCCAGTAGAAGAGCCTCTGGAAACACCATATATTTT. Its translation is CASRRASGNTIYF.

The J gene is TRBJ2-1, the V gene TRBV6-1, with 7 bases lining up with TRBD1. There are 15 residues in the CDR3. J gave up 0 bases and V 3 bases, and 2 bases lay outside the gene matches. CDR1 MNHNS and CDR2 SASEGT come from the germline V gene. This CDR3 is CASSDTGVSYNEQFF. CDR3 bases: TGTGCCAGCAGTGACACAGGGGTCTCCTACAATGAGCAGTTCTTC.

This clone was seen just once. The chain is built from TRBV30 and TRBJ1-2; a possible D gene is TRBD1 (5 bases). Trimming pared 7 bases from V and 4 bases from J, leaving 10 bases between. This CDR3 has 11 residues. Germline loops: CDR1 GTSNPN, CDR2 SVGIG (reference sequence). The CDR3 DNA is TGTGCCTTCAGGGTTTTCTATGGCTACACCTTC. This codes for CAFRVFYGYTF. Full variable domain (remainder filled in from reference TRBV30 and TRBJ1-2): SQTIHQWPATLVQPVGSPLSLECTVEGTSNPNLYWYRQAAGRGLQLLFYSVGIGQISSEVPQNLSASRPQDRQFILSSKKLLLSDSGFYLCAFRVFYGYTFGSGTRLTVV.

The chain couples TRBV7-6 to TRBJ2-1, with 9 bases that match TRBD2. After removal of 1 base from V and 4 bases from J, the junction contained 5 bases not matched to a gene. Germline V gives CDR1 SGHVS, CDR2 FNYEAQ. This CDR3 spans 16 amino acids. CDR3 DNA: TGTGCCAGCAGCTTAGTTAGTAGCGGGGGTTACAATGAGCAGTTCTTC. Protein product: CASSLVSSGGYNEQFF. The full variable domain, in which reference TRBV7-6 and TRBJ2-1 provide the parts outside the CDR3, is GAGVSQSPRYKVTKRGQDVALRCDPISGHVSLYWYRQALGQGPEFLTYFNYEAQQDKSGLPNDRFSAERPEGSISTLTIQRTEQRDSAMYRCASSLVSSGGYNEQFFGPGTRLTVL.

The CDR3 region has the DNA TGTGCCAGCATCGGGACAGGGAGTAGGGAGCAGTACTTC. It specifies CASIGTGSREQYF. The chain recombines TRBV6-1 with TRBJ2-7; 9 nucleotides match TRBD1. The V gene end was trimmed by 7 bases and the J gene end by 7 bases; junction bases not matched to a gene: 8. From germline, CDR1 is MNHNS and CDR2 SASEGT. The CDR3 is made up of 13 amino acids.

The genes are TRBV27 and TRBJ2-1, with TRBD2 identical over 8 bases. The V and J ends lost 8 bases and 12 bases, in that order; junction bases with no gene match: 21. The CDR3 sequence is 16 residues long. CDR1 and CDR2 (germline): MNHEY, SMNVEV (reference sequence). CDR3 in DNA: TGTGCCAGCGCTCGGACCGGGACTAGACCCGTATCTGGGCAGTTCTTC. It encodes CASARTGTRPVSGQFF.

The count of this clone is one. In DNA form, the CDR3 reads TGTGCCAGCAGTCTAACAGGTTCCCAGGCTTTCTTT. It yields the protein CASSLTGSQAFF. The chain carries TRBV6-5 and TRBJ1-1, with D perhaps TRBD1 (5 bases). Between the trimmed V and J ends, which lost 5 bases and 11 bases, there was a span of 15 bases. The germline CDR1 and CDR2 sequences are MNHEY and SVGAGI. The CDR3 runs 12 residues.

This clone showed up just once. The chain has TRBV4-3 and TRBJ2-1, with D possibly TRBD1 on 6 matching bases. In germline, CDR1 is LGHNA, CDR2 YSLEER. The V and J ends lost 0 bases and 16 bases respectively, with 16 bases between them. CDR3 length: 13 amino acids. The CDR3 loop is CASSQDRYRVAFF. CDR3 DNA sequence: TGCGCCAGCAGCCAAGATCGTTACAGGGTTGCTTTCTTC.

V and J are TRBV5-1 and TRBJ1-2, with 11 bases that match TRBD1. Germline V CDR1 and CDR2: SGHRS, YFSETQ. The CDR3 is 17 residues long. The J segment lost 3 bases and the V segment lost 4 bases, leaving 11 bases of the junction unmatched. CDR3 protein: CASSPGQGARDYYGYTF. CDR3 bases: TGCGCCAGCAGCCCAGGACAGGGGGCCCGAGATTACTATGGCTACACCTTC.

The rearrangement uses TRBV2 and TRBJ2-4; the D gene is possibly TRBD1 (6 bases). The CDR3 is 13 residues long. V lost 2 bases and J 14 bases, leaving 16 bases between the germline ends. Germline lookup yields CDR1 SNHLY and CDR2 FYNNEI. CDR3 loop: CASSEPATGKEYF. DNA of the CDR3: TGTGCCAGCAGTGAACCAGCTACAGGGAAGGAGTACTTC.

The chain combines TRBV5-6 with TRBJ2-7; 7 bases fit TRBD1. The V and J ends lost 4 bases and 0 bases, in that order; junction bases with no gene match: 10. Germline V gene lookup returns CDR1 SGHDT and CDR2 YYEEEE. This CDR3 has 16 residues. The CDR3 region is CASSRYGQVYSYEQYF. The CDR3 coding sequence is TGTGCCAGCAGCCGTTACGGACAGGTTTACTCCTACGAGCAGTACTTC.